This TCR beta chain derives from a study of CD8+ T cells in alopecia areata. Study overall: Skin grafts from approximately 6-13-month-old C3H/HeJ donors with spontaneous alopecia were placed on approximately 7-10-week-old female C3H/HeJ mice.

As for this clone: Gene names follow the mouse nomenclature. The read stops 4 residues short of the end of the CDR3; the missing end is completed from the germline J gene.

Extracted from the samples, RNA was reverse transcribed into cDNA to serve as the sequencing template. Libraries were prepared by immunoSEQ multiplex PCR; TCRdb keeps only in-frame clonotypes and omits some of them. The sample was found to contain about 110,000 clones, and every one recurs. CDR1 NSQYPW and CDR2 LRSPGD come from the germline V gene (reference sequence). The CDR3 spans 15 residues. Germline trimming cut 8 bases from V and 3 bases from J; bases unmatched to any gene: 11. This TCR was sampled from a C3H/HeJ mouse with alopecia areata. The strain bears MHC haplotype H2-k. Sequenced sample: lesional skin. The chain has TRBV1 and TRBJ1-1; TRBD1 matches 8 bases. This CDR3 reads CTCPSGIQGDTEVFF. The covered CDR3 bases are TGCACCTGCCCAAGCGGGATACAGGGGGACACA.